The present entry profiles one T cell receptor beta chain with its context. Its antigen remains undetermined. Base qualities are missing; no much larger clone stands one base away. The CDR3, from cysteine to phenylalanine, totals 11 residues. The CDR3 DNA has 33 bases and is translated from base 1. V lost 4 bases and J lost 13 bases, and the count of bases not matched to a germline gene is 6. From a lookup of the germline V gene (reference sequence), CDR1 and CDR2 are SEHNR and FQNEAQ. This sample is drawn from a study of technical replicates of blood from a handful of donors (dated 2017 in TCRdb). Libraries were prepared through the immunoSEQ multiplex PCR assay. Not all clones reach the TCRdb copy of this immuneACCESS table, which keeps in-frame sequences only. Checked studies attribute under half of the gap to unresolved V genes and leave the rest unexplained. The sample data list about 64,000 clones, and around nine tenths of these were observed just once. The ten largest clones take up over 4.5% of the sample.

This chain is built from TRBV7-9 and TRBJ2-5; 7 junctional bases match TRBD1. Sequenced input: PBMCs. This clonotype originated in a human donor in good health. Some clones in this sample may be carry-over from other donors' samples. The CDR3 loop reads CASSWGTDMYF. The DNA sequence is TGTGCCAGCAGCTGGGGGACAGACATGTACTTC.